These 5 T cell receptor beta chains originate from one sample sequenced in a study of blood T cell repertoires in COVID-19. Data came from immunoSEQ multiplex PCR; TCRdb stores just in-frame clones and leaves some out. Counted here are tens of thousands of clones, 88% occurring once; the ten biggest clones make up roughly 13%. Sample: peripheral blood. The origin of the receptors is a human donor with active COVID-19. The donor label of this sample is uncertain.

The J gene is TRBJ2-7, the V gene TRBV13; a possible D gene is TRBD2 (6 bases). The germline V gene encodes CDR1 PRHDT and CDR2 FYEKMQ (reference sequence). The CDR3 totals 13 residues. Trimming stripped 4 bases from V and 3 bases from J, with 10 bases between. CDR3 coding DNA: TGTGCCAGCAGCTCCGGACTAAGCTACGAGCAGTACTTC. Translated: CASSSGLSYEQYF.

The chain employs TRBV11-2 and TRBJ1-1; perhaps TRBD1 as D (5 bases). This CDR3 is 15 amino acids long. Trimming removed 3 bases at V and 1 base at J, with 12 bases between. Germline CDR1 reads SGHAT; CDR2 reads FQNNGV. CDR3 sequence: CASSFAGTSNTEAFF. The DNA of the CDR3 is TGTGCCAGCAGCTTTGCCGGGACTTCGAACACTGAAGCTTTCTTT.

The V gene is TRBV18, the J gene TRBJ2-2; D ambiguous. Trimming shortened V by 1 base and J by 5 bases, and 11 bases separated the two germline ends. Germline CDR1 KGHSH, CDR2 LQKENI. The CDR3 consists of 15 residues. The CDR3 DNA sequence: TGTGCCAGCTCACCACGTTCAGGAAGTACCGGGGAGCTGTTTTTT. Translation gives CASSPRSGSTGELFF.

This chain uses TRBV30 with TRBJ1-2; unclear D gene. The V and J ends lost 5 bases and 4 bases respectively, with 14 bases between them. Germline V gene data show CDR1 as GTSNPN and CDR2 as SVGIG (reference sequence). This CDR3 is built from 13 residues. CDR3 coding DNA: TGTGCCTGGTGGATGGGTCGGGGCTATGGCTACACCTTC. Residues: CAWWMGRGYGYTF.

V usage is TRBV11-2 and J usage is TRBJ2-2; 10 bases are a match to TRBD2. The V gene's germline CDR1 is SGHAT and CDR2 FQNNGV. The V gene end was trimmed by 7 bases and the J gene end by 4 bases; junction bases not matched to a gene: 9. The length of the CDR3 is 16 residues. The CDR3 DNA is TGTGCCAGCACCAACCTAGCGGGAGCTATCACCGGGGAGCTGTTTTTT. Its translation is CASTNLAGAITGELFF.